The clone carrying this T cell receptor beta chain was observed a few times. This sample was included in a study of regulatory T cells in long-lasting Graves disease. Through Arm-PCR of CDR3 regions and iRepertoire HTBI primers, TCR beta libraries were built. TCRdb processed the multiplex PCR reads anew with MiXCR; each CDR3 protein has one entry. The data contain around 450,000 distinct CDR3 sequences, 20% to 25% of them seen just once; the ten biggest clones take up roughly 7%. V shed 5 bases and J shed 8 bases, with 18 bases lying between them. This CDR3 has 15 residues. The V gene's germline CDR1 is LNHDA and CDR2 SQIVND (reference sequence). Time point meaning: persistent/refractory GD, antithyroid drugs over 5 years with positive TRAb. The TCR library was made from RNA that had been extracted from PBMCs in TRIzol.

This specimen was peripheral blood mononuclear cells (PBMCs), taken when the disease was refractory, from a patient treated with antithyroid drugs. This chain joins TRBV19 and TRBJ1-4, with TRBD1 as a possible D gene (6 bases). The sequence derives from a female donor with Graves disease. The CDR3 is CASSPRPEGGEKLFF. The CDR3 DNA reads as TGTGCCAGTAGTCCCCGCCCTGAGGGGGGAGAAAAACTGTTTTTT.